Listed below are T cell receptor beta chains from one sample, sequenced in a study of blood T cell repertoires in COVID-19. Repertoires were generated with immunoSEQ multiplex PCR, while TCRdb's copy carries only in-frame clones and drops some. The data hold around 300,000 clones, with more than 85% observed a single time. Material: peripheral blood. Source of these receptors: a woman aged 25-40 years with COVID-19, enrolled during active disease. The CDR3 runs from the conserved cysteine through the conserved F or W. The D gene is left open where the match is weak. Size is omitted from some rows. Given values are once, few, many or a class for expanded clones.

V	J	D	size	CDR3	DNA
TRBV7-2	TRBJ2-7	TRBD1	NA	CASSLAHEPGQGPYEQYF	TGTGCCAGCAGCTTAGCGCACGAACCGGGACAGGGGCCCTACGAGCAGTACTTC
TRBV3-1/TRBV3-2	TRBJ2-7	NA	few	CASTGNYEQYF	TGTGCCAGCACCGGTAACTACGAGCAGTACTTC
TRBV5-1	TRBJ2-3	TRBD2	NA	CASSLTGGPTDTQYF	TGCGCCAGCAGCTTGACGGGAGGCCCCACAGATACGCAGTATTTT
TRBV28	TRBJ2-1	NA	once	CASSSQRYNEQFF	TGTGCCAGCAGTTCCCAACGGTACAATGAGCAGTTCTTC
TRBV30	TRBJ2-3	TRBD2	NA	CAWSVTSGRTDTQYF	TGTGCCTGGAGTGTGACTAGCGGGAGGACAGATACGCAGTATTTT
TRBV27	TRBJ1-1	NA	NA	CASSLSKWANTEAFF	TGTGCCAGCAGTTTATCGAAGTGGGCGAACACTGAAGCTTTCTTT
TRBV27	TRBJ2-1	NA	NA	CASSLDRNPYNEQFF	TGTGCCAGCAGTTTAGACAGGAACCCCTACAATGAGCAGTTCTTC
TRBV19	TRBJ1-1	NA	NA	CASSMTVNTEAFF	TGTGCCAGTAGTATGACAGTGAACACTGAAGCTTTCTTT
TRBV12-3/TRBV12-4	TRBJ1-2	TRBD1	NA	CASRHSGGSYTF	TGTGCCAGCAGACATTCAGGGGGCAGCTACACCTTC
TRBV5-1	TRBJ1-1	NA	NA	CASSLDREAFF	TGCGCCAGCAGCTTAGACAGAGAAGCTTTCTTT
TRBV2	TRBJ1-5	TRBD1	NA	CASSNAQGVQPQHF	TGTGCCAGCAGTAATGCCCAGGGGGTTCAGCCCCAGCATTTT
TRBV12-3/TRBV12-4	TRBJ1-1	NA	NA	CASSSFTEAFF	TGTGCCAGCAGTTCGTTCACTGAAGCTTTCTTT
TRBV5-1	TRBJ1-3	NA	NA	CASSFLGGGAGNTIYF	TGCGCCAGCAGCTTTCTAGGTGGAGGGGCTGGAAACACCATATATTTT
TRBV4-2	TRBJ1-4	TRBD1	NA	CASSQERTGEVGKLFF	TGTGCCAGCAGCCAAGAACGGACAGGGGAGGTGGGAAAACTGTTTTTT
TRBV7-3	TRBJ2-1	TRBD2	NA	CASSLGLAGGVGEQFF	TGTGCCAGCAGCTTAGGTCTAGCGGGAGGGGTGGGTGAGCAGTTCTTC
TRBV18	TRBJ1-2	TRBD1	NA	CASSPTGTTNYGYTF	TGTGCCAGCTCACCGACAGGGACAACTAACTATGGCTACACCTTC
TRBV6-4	TRBJ2-3	NA	few	CASSRGVSITDTQYF	TGTGCCAGCAGTCGCGGGGTATCGATCACAGATACGCAGTATTTT
TRBV23-1	TRBJ1-2	NA	NA	CASKSLAGIVWSYGYTF	TGCGCCAGCAAGTCACTCGCAGGGATCGTGTGGAGCTATGGCTACACCTTC
TRBV29-1	TRBJ2-1	TRBD2	NA	CSVEDRGVQFF	TGCAGCGTTGAAGATCGGGGGGTACAGTTCTTC
TRBV5-6	TRBJ1-1	NA	once	CASSLGRGNTEAFF	TGTGCCAGCAGCTTGGGCAGGGGGAACACTGAAGCTTTCTTT
TRBV19	TRBJ2-7	TRBD2	NA	CASSGREGIHEQYF	TGTGCCAGTAGTGGGCGGGAGGGGATCCACGAGCAGTACTTC
TRBV27	TRBJ1-1	TRBD1	NA	CASSLYRGRGNTEAFF	TGTGCCAGCAGTTTATACAGGGGGCGGGGGAACACTGAAGCTTTCTTT
TRBV28	TRBJ1-6	TRBD1	NA	CASSLLATGTVSYNSPLHF	TGTGCCAGCAGTTTATTAGCTACCGGGACAGTGTCCTATAATTCACCCCTCCACTTT
TRBV30	TRBJ2-7	NA	once	CAWSPIAAEEQYF	TGTGCCTGGAGTCCCATAGCGGCCGAAGAGCAGTACTTC
TRBV6-1	TRBJ2-5	NA	NA	CASSAEETQYF	TGTGCCAGCAGTGCAGAAGAGACCCAGTACTTC
TRBV2	TRBJ1-5	NA	NA	CASSGQERNNQPQHF	TGTGCCAGCAGTGGTCAGGAAAGGAACAATCAGCCCCAGCATTTT
TRBV10-2	TRBJ2-7	TRBD1	NA	CASSGQGSYEQYF	TGCGCCAGCAGCGGACAGGGGTCGTACGAGCAGTACTTC
TRBV18	TRBJ2-7	NA	NA	CASSRSLSSYEQYF	TGTGCCAGCTCACGAAGCCTAAGCTCCTACGAGCAGTACTTC
TRBV19	TRBJ1-2	NA	NA	CASSISLQGYGYTF	TGTGCCAGTAGTATCTCCCTACAGGGATATGGCTACACCTTC
TRBV12-1	TRBJ1-3	NA	NA	CASTSGHSGNTIYF	TGTGCCAGCACCTCGGGACACTCTGGAAACACCATATATTTT
TRBV6-6	TRBJ2-7	NA	NA	CASMDSGTISYEQYF	TGTGCCAGCATGGACAGCGGTACTATCTCCTACGAGCAGTACTTC
TRBV3-1/TRBV3-2	TRBJ2-4	TRBD2	NA	CASSQDGTSGRAPLRNIQYF	TGTGCCAGCAGCCAAGATGGGACTAGCGGGAGGGCCCCCCTCCGAAACATTCAGTACTTC
TRBV18	TRBJ2-7	TRBD2	NA	CASSEFGTSGSTTYEQYF	TGTGCCAGCTCCGAATTCGGGACTAGCGGGAGTACCACCTACGAGCAGTACTTC
TRBV5-8	TRBJ1-5	NA	NA	CASSLEGGSNQPQHF	TGTGCCAGCAGCTTGGAGGGGGGGAGCAATCAGCCCCAGCATTTT
TRBV4-2	TRBJ2-3	NA	NA	CASSQEGLTDTQYF	TGTGCCAGCAGCCAAGAGGGCCTCACAGATACGCAGTATTTT
TRBV18	TRBJ2-7	NA	NA	CASSRGRDYEQYF	TGTGCCAGCTCACGAGGACGGGACTACGAGCAGTACTTC
TRBV7-3	TRBJ2-3	TRBD2	NA	CASSRVAGGTDTQYF	TGTGCCAGCAGCCGCGTAGCGGGAGGCACAGATACGCAGTATTTT
TRBV10-1	TRBJ2-3	NA	NA	CASSEERSTDTQYF	TGCGCCAGCAGTGAGGAGCGGAGCACAGATACGCAGTATTTT
TRBV5-1	TRBJ1-2	NA	NA	CASSLDRASGYTF	TGCGCCAGCAGCTTGGACAGGGCGAGTGGCTACACCTTC
TRBV6-5	TRBJ1-2	TRBD1	NA	CASSRQGNGYTF	TGTGCCAGCAGTCGACAGGGGAACGGCTACACCTTC
TRBV6-6	TRBJ2-1	NA	once	CASTHRPQENEQFF	TGTGCCAGCACCCACCGCCCCCAGGAAAATGAGCAGTTCTTC
TRBV2	TRBJ2-1	TRBD2	NA	CASRLRTSGSDEQFF	TGTGCCAGCAGGTTACGGACTAGCGGGAGCGATGAGCAGTTCTTC
TRBV7-9	TRBJ2-3	TRBD1	NA	CASSTPGTGATDTQYF	TGTGCCAGCAGCACCCCCGGGACAGGAGCCACAGATACGCAGTATTTT
TRBV19	TRBJ2-3	TRBD1	many	CASRDRGKADTQYF	TGTGCCAGTAGGGACAGGGGGAAGGCAGATACGCAGTATTTT
TRBV30	TRBJ2-1	NA	NA	CASGAGVSYNEQFF	TGTGCCTCAGGGGCGGGGGTCTCCTACAATGAGCAGTTCTTC
TRBV24-1	TRBJ2-7	TRBD2	NA	CATSARPGTSGKGGLYEQYF	TGTGCCACCAGTGCTCGGCCGGGGACTAGCGGGAAAGGCGGCCTCTACGAGCAGTACTTC
TRBV10-3	TRBJ1-2	NA	once	CAAISGTATNYGYTF	TGTGCCGCTATATCCGGGACTGCTACTAACTATGGCTACACCTTC
TRBV7-2	TRBJ1-3	NA	NA	CASSRIDQGSGNTIYF	TGTGCCAGCAGCAGGATCGATCAGGGGTCTGGAAACACCATATATTTT
TRBV27	TRBJ1-2	NA	once	CASSTFGSPHNYGYTF	TGTGCCAGCAGTACATTTGGGAGTCCCCATAACTATGGCTACACCTTC
TRBV6-1	TRBJ1-4	TRBD1	NA	CASSDKGQGDEKLFF	TGTGCCAGCAGTGATAAGGGACAGGGAGATGAAAAACTGTTTTTT